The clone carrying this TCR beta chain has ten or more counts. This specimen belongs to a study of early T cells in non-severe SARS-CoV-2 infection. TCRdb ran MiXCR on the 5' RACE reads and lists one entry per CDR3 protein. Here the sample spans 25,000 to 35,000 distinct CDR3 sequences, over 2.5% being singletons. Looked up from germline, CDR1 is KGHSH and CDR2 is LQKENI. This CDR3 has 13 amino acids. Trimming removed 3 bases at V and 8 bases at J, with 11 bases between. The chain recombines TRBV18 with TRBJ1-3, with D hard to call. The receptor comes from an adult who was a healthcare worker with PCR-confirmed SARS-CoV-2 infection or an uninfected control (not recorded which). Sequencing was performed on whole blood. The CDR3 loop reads CASSPSSVDTIYF. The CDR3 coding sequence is TGTGCCAGCTCACCGTCTAGCGTGGACACCATATATTTT.